This TCR beta chain was sequenced for a study of T-cell memory formation after mild COVID-19. One entry per CDR3 protein, called by TCRdb with MiXCR from the 5' RACE reads. The table records under 550,000 distinct CDR3 sequences, about 20% of them present only once. Whole-study results and caveats: Clones that got smaller from day 15 to 85 had even CD4/CD8, while clones growing later tipped toward CD4+. Memory sampled before infection contained some responding clones, suggesting cross-reactive memory joined.

Trimming took 4 bases from V and 3 from J; bases not matched to a gene: 6. The CDR3 has 15 residues. Per the germline V gene, CDR1 is LNHDA and CDR2 is SQIVND (reference sequence). As for this clonotype: Its antigen remains unidentified.

This chain joins TRBV19 and TRBJ2-1, with TRBD1 matching 7 bases. The sequenced sample was PBMCs or a T cell subset sorted from them (not recorded which). The source is a man aged 18 to 30 who had mild COVID-19 (a few samples of this study predate the infection). Cell type and time point are not known. DNA for the CDR3: TGTGCCAGTAGTACTAGGACAGGATACTACAATGAGCAGTTCTTC. Translated, it gives CASSTRTGYYNEQFF. Together with reference TRBV19 and TRBJ2-1, the CDR3 gives the full variable domain: DGGITQSPKYLFRKEGQNVTLSCEQNLNHDAMYWYRQDPGQGLRLIYYSQIVNDFQKGDIAEGYSVSREKKESFPLTVTSAQKNPTAFYLCASSTRTGYYNEQFFGPGTRLTVL.